The 11 T cell receptor beta chains given below trace back to one sample, sequenced in a study of T cell responses to AZD1222 COVID-19 vaccine. This table comes from immunoSEQ multiplex PCR, and its TCRdb copy is limited to in-frame clones, with some not included. This repertoire shows under 250,000 clones, around 93% found once; its top ten account for less than 1.2%. The sequencing here drew on peripheral blood, taken on day 0 of MenACWY control vaccination. The receptors were sampled from an adult in good health.

The V call is TRBV10-2, the J call TRBJ1-4; a possible D gene is TRBD1 (6 bases). V was clipped by 8 bases and J by 4 bases, with 17 bases between them. The germline V gene encodes CDR1 WSHSY and CDR2 SAAADI. The CDR3 spans 15 residues. DNA for the CDR3: TGCGCCAGCCGCCTGGGGGCCTTATTTAATGAAAAACTGTTTTTT. Translated: CASRLGALFNEKLFF.

This chain joins TRBV3-1 (or the pseudogene TRBV3-2) and TRBJ2-7; 9 nucleotides agree with TRBD1. With 3 bases clipped from V and 5 bases from J, the junction kept 5 bases outside the gene matches. The CDR3 sequence is 14 residues long. Germline values: CDR1 LGHDT, CDR2 YNNKEL (reference sequence). The CDR3 DNA is TGTGCCAGCAGCCAGGGGACAGGGTCCCACGAGCAGTACTTC. Translation: CASSQGTGSHEQYF.

The chain is built from TRBV10-3 and TRBJ1-5; perhaps TRBD1 as D (5 bases). This CDR3 contains 13 residues. Trimming shortened V by 7 bases and J by 4 bases, and 11 bases separated the two germline ends. Germline CDR1 reads ENHRY; CDR2 reads SYGVKD. As DNA, the CDR3 is TGTGCCATCACCCCTGGGGCAAATCAGCCCCAGCATTTT. Translating it yields CAITPGANQPQHF.

The V call is TRBV28, the J call TRBJ1-2; D unclear. V was cut by 10 bases and J by 0 bases, with 9 bases left in between. This CDR3 region has 12 residues. CDR1 is MDHEN and CDR2 is SYDVKM in the germline V gene. Written as DNA, the CDR3 is TGTGCCACCGCTGAAGCTAACTATGGCTACACCTTC. Protein sequence: CATAEANYGYTF.

V and J are TRBV4-3 and TRBJ1-2; D gene unclear. CDR3 length: 15 residues. The V end lost 1 base, the J end lost 0 bases, and 9 bases lay between the germline ends. Per germline, CDR1 LGHNA and CDR2 YSLEER. CDR3 in DNA: TGCGCCAGCAGCCAAGGGGGAGCCTCTAACTATGGCTACACCTTC. This sequence encodes CASSQGGASNYGYTF.

The CDR3 DNA follows: TGCGCCAGCAGCTTTGGGGATAATAATGAAAAACTGTTTTTT. Its protein product is CASSFGDNNEKLFF. The rearrangement links TRBV5-1 to TRBJ1-4; D remains ambiguous. With 2 bases removed from V and 4 bases from J, the gap between germline ends came to 9 bases. CDR1 is SGHRS, CDR2 YFSETQ, per germline. The CDR3 spans 14 residues.

The rearrangement links TRBV7-2 to TRBJ2-1, with 8 positions matching TRBD1. The germline gives CDR1 SGHTA, CDR2 FQGNSA. The junction had 1 base not matched to a gene; V was cut back by 1 base and J by 2 bases. This CDR3 has 15 amino acids. CDR3 amino acids: CASSLDRGTYNEQFF. The DNA for the CDR3 is TGTGCCAGCAGCTTAGACAGGGGGACCTACAATGAGCAGTTCTTC.

This chain joins TRBV6-2 or TRBV6-3 and TRBJ1-3; the D is unclear. The V gene's germline CDR1 is MNHEY and CDR2 SVGEGT. The CDR3 loop spans 13 amino acids. Trimming cost V 4 bases and J 2 bases, with 6 bases left between them. The CDR3 sequence: CASSFAAGNTIYF. The CDR3 bases are TGTGCCAGCAGTTTCGCAGCTGGAAACACCATATATTTT.

The V gene is TRBV24-1, the J gene TRBJ1-1, with a possible D match to TRBD1 (5 bases). Trimming left V 4 bases short and J 1 base short, with 12 bases between. Germline CDR1 and CDR2: KGHDR and SFDVKD. The CDR3 extends over 15 amino acids. DNA for the CDR3: TGTGCCACCAGTGAGCCTTTTACAGGGAACACTGAAGCTTTCTTT. Its protein is CATSEPFTGNTEAFF.

The J gene is TRBJ1-1, the V gene TRBV9; D gene unclear. The CDR3 has 14 residues. The germline CDR1 and CDR2 sequences are SGDLS and YYNGEE. V was trimmed by 4 bases and J by 11 bases, leaving 21 bases between them. The CDR3: CASSQIEGGEDAFF. CDR3 in DNA: TGTGCCAGCAGCCAGATTGAGGGTGGAGAGGACGCTTTCTTT.

The rearrangement uses TRBV5-1 and TRBJ1-2; no reliable D call. CDR3 size: 12 residues. The V end was cut by 0 bases, the J end by 4 bases, with 4 bases between. Germline values: CDR1 SGHRS, CDR2 YFSETQ. CDR3 bases: TGCGCCAGCAGCTTGGTGGGCTATGGCTACACCTTC. Translation gives CASSLVGYGYTF. Based on the CDR3 plus reference TRBV5-1 and TRBJ1-2, the full variable domain is KAGVTQTPRYLIKTRGQQVTLSCSPISGHRSVSWYQQTPGQGLQFLFEYFSETQRNKGNFPGRFSGRQFSNSRSEMNVSTLELGDSALYLCASSLVGYGYTFGSGTRLTVV.